This T cell receptor (beta chain) is drawn from a study of shared clonotypes between healthy human individuals. In replicate PCRs of sorted subsets, roughly 200 ng DNA, 29,000 or so T cell genomes, was used. The data were produced by immunoSEQ multiplex PCR, yet TCRdb's version contains in-frame clones alone and is incomplete. The data show 1,100,000 or so clones, with 75% to 85% seen just once and approximately 0.52% held by the top ten. The ends were cut back, 8 bases at V and 1 base at J, with 6 bases in the middle. The germline gives CDR1 MDHEN, CDR2 SYDVKM. This CDR3 region has 12 residues. This chain joins TRBV28 and TRBJ2-1, with D unclear. The sequenced material came from memory CD4+ T cells from PBMCs. Sample subset: CD45RA-negative fraction. This TCR came from a man younger than 35 in good health. Some clones in this sample may be carry-over from other donors' samples. The CDR3 sequence is CASGMSYNEQFF. Written as DNA, the CDR3 is TGTGCCAGCGGAATGTCCTACAATGAGCAGTTCTTC.